The T cell receptor (beta chain) under discussion was sequenced for a study of OX40 agonist ivuxolimab in advanced cancers. Broader study findings: Undetermined was the antigen specificity of the expanded peripheral T cells.

Trimming pared 5 bases from V and 2 bases from J, leaving 13 bases between. The CDR3 has 14 amino acids. CDR1 is SGHTA and CDR2 is FQGNSA in the germline V gene. Sequenced by immunoSEQ multiplex PCR; TCRdb stores in-frame clones only, minus some. The sample holds 40,000 to 60,000 clones, about nine tenths seen once. Points on this clone: Its antigen is as yet unknown.

Patients who had autoimmune disease history or got systemic immunosuppression were left out. This TCR was recovered from an adult with an advanced solid tumor such as melanoma, head and neck, liver or kidney cancer. The chain carries TRBV7-2 and TRBJ2-7; D may be TRBD1 (5 bases). The sequenced sample was CD4+ or CD8+ T cells sorted from blood, obtained in a trial of the OX40 agonist ivuxolimab. CDR3 residues: CASSPDSYTYEQYF. CDR3 sequence (DNA): TGTGCCAGCAGCCCCGACAGTTATACCTACGAGCAGTACTTC.